This T cell receptor beta chain was recorded in a study of T cell changes during pregnancy in multiple sclerosis. Trimming cost V 4 bases and J 1 base, with 13 bases left between them. Germline lookup yields CDR1 SQVTM and CDR2 ANQGSEA. This CDR3 region has 14 residues. The data were produced by immunoSEQ multiplex PCR, yet TCRdb's version contains in-frame clones alone and is incomplete. In the table there are 80,000 or so clones, 92% of which are singletons. The material sequenced was peripheral blood, taken before pregnancy. The receptor was isolated from a female donor with multiple sclerosis, enrolled in a pregnancy study. The chain combines TRBV29-1 with TRBJ1-1, with TRBD1 as a possible D gene (6 bases). The CDR3 is CSVGRGQTNTEAFF. CDR3 DNA: TGCAGCGTTGGTAGAGGACAGACGAACACTGAAGCTTTCTTT.